The 10 T cell receptor beta chains below all came from one sample that was sequenced in a study of T-cell memory formation after mild COVID-19. TCRdb fed the 5' RACE reads into MiXCR, producing one record per CDR3 protein. The sample lists almost 45,000 distinct CDR3 sequences, around 6.1% occurring once. Source material: PBMCs or a T cell subset sorted from them (not recorded which). The origin of the receptors is an adult who had mild COVID-19 (a few samples of this study predate the infection). Cell type and time point are not known.

Many counts were recorded for this clonotype. The chain uses TRBV5-1 and TRBJ2-2, with D possibly TRBD1 on 6 matching bases. Germline loops: CDR1 SGHRS, CDR2 YFSETQ. The CDR3 length is 14 residues. V shed 1 base and J shed 4 bases, with 8 bases lying between them. The CDR3 here is CASSLQGITGELFF. The CDR3 region has the DNA TGCGCCAGCAGCTTGCAGGGGATCACCGGGGAGCTGTTTTTT.

This clonotype appeared many times. Mismatch with germline at one junction end may stem from a read error. The rearrangement uses TRBV7-2 and TRBJ2-7, with TRBD1 matching over 8 bases. The CDR3 length is 14 residues. The germline gives CDR1 SGHTA, CDR2 FQGNSA. The CDR3 is CASSPGGSQYEQYF. Here the CDR3 DNA reads TGTGCCAGCAGCCCAGGGGGCTCCCAATACGAACAGTACTTC.

This clonotype was seen ten or more times. The chain uses TRBV4-1 and TRBJ2-3; D is perhaps TRBD1 or TRBD2 (5 bases each). Per the germline V gene, CDR1 is MGHRA and CDR2 is YSYEKL. The CDR3 runs 15 residues. Trimming took 1 base from V and 6 from J, leaving 14 bases between them. CDR3 region: CASSQVDRDADTQYF. The CDR3 DNA sequence: TGCGCCAGCAGCCAAGTCGACCGGGACGCGGATACGCAGTATTTT.

This sequence joins TRBV24-1 and TRBJ1-2; unclear D gene. With 1 base removed from V and 5 bases from J, the gap between germline ends came to 10 bases. Germline loops: CDR1 KGHDR, CDR2 SFDVKD. CDR3 length equals 14 residues. The CDR3 protein is CATSDFTMGYGYTF. In DNA, the CDR3 is TGTGCCACCAGTGATTTCACGATGGGATATGGCTACACCTTC.

The chain is built from TRBV6-4 and TRBJ1-1; 8 bases are shared with TRBD1. Looked up from germline, CDR1 is MRHNA and CDR2 is SNTAGT. There are 13 residues in the CDR3. The J segment lost 5 bases and the V segment lost 5 bases, leaving 4 bases of the junction unmatched. CDR3 in DNA: TGTGCCAGCAGTAAACAGGGGGGGACTGAAGCTTTCTTT. This translates into CASSKQGGTEAFF.

This clonotype was observed at least ten times. The J gene is TRBJ2-1, the V gene TRBV12-3 or TRBV12-4; 12 positions agree with TRBD2. V lost 5 bases to trimming and J lost 9 bases; unmatched junction nucleotides: 8. The CDR3 length is 15 residues. CDR3 residues: CASSARLAGEGEQFF. CDR3 DNA sequence: TGTGCCAGCAGTGCCAGACTAGCGGGGGAGGGTGAGCAGTTCTTC.

The table lists this clonotype with many counts. The chain recombines TRBV23-1 with TRBJ2-4, with D tentatively TRBD2 (5 bases). TRBV23-1 is an ORF; its function is uncertain. V lost 1 base and J lost 8, with 21 bases in between. This CDR3 contains 17 residues. In nucleotides, the CDR3 is TGCGCCAGCAGTCAATATCGGGCCCCACTAGTAACGTACATTCAGTACTTC. Translating it yields CASSQYRAPLVTYIQYF.

This clonotype appeared a few times. The rearrangement uses TRBV11-2 and TRBJ2-1, with D unclear. The length of the CDR3 is 15 residues. Between the trimmed V and J ends, which lost 1 base and 8 bases, there was a span of 15 bases. In germline, CDR1 is SGHAT, CDR2 FQNNGV. The CDR3 sequence is CASSLVSGFSDEQFF. CDR3 DNA sequence: TGTGCCAGCAGCTTAGTCTCTGGTTTTTCCGATGAGCAGTTCTTC.

V gene TRBV20-1 combines with J gene TRBJ2-3, with 11 bases identical to TRBD2. Germline V lookup: CDR1 DFQATT, CDR2 SNEGSKA (reference sequence). V was pared by 0 bases and J by 5 bases, with 7 bases of the junction left unmatched. CDR3 length: 16 residues. The CDR3 coding sequence is TGCAGTGCTAGAGATGTAGCGGGAGGGCCGAGAGATACGCAGTATTTT. This gives the protein CSARDVAGGPRDTQYF.

This clonotype was detected ten times or more. The CDR3 loop is CATCNLGNTEAFF. The DNA for the CDR3 is TGTGCCACCTGCAACCTGGGAAACACTGAAGCTTTCTTT. The gene calls are TRBV24-1 and TRBJ1-1; D not resolved. In germline, CDR1 is KGHDR, CDR2 SFDVKD. The CDR3 loop spans 13 amino acids. V was pared by 9 bases and J by 2 bases, with 12 bases between.